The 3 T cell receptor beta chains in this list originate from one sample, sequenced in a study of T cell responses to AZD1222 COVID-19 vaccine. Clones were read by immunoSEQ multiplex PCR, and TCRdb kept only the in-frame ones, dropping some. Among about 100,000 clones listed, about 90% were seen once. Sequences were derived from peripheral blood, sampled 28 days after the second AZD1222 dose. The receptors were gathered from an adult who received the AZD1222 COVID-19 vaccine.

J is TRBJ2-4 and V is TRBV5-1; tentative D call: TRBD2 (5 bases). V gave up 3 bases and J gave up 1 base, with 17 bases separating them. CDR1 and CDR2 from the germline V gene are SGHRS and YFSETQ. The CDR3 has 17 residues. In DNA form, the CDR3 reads TGCGCCAGCAGCTCGAGCGGCGGTGGTGGGGCCAAAAACATTCAGTACTTC. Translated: CASSSSGGGGAKNIQYF.

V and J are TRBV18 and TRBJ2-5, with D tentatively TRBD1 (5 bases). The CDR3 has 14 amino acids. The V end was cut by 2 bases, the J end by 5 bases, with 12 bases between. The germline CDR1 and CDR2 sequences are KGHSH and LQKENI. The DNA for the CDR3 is TGTGCCAGCTCACCAGGTTCCAGGGCTGAGACCCAGTACTTC. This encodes CASSPGSRAETQYF. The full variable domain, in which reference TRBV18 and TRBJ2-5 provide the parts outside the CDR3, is NAGVMQNPRHLVRRRGQEARLRCSPMKGHSHVYWYRQLPEEGLKFMVYLQKENIIDESGMPKERFSAEFPKEGPSILRIQQVVRGDSAAYFCASSPGSRAETQYFGPGTRLLVL.

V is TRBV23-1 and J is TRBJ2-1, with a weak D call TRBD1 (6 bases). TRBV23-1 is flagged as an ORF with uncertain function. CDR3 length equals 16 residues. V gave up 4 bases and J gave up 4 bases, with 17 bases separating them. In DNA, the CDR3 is TGCGCCAGCAGTCTTTGGGGCGACAGGAATTACAATGAGCAGTTCTTC. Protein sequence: CASSLWGDRNYNEQFF.